This TCR beta chain derives from a study of T cells after yellow fever vaccination (dated by TCRdb to about 2019). A note on the overall study: Libraries from fractions with low cell numbers were prepared with the SMART-Seq v4 Ultra Low Input RNA kit. Two healthy male donors made up the cohort, one aged 18 to 30 years and the other aged 30 to 39 years. Bulk PBMC replicates and cell subsets were isolated from blood drawn at multiple timepoints before and after both primary and secondary immunization. To track T-cell clones before and after primary and booster YFV17D yellow fever vaccination, bulk TCR alpha and beta repertoires were sequenced longitudinally. The research as a whole found: Because abundant contaminating clonotypes from the bulk population could be contained in FACS-sorted repertoires, computational filtering was required. Because only a couple of donors were included in the study, the extent to which the findings can be generalized is limited. After the booster, most clones that had expanded after primary vaccination were detected again (roughly 96% of CD4 and around 88% of CD8), suggesting broad maintenance of memory. The secondary T-cell response was weaker than the primary response but faster, peaking on day 5 instead of day 15. A small fraction of clonotypes showed up in both the CD4 and CD8 compartments, probably as a result of convergent recombination.

TCR cDNA was synthesized by 5'RACE template switching, through which a universal primer site and unique molecular identifiers were introduced. Priming of cDNA synthesis was performed from both the TCR alpha and TCR beta constant segments. Library amplification involved two PCR steps, and the second step added sample barcodes and sequencing adapters. Sequencing of the libraries was done on either Illumina HiSeq 2500 (2x100 bp) or NovaSeq (2x150 bp). From the authors' description of their analysis: Demultiplexing of reads and collapsing into UMI consensus sequences were performed with MIGEC, and V(D)J alignment was carried out with MiXCR. Using edgeR on replicate PBMC samples, clonotypes were called vaccine-responding if FDR was below 0.01 and the log2 fold change was above 5 up to day 15. Each bulk clonotype was labeled CD4 or CD8 based on which sequenced repertoire, CD4 or CD8, contained the clonotype at higher abundance. Clonotypes enriched at least 10-fold in dextramer-positive over dextramer-negative fractions were defined as NS4B-specific, and CD4-biased clonotypes were excluded. TCRdb reran the public reads through fastp at Q25 and MiXCR, keeping productive beta chains. Rows with a matching CDR3 protein are joined into one entry that keeps the most common DNA and genes. These V and J calls are TCRdb output, not the study's own analysis. This sample comprises 40,000 to 50,000 distinct CDR3 sequences, 6.8% of them detected only once. The ten biggest clones cover approximately 16% of the sample.

This clonotype appeared a few times. No much larger clone exists at a distance of one base, and base qualities are not known. From its cysteine to its phenylalanine, the CDR3 spans 16 amino acids. Left in the record is the CDR3 DNA by itself, 48 bases read in frame from the first base. The germline V gene gives CDR1 as MNHEY and CDR2 as SVGEGT. Trimming takes 5 bases from V and 4 bases from J, and the germline ends sit 21 bases apart. In the paper's terms, the treatment or condition label means: live attenuated yellow fever vaccine strain. PBMCs were isolated from peripheral blood using a standard Ficoll-Paque protocol. Epitope-specific CD8 T cells were sorted using a dextramer loaded with the yellow fever NS4B epitope peptide, with anti-CD3 and anti-CD8 staining. RNA was extracted with TriZol from bulk PBMCs, CD4 and CD8 fractions, and dextramer-positive and dextramer-negative fractions.

This specimen was CD8+ T cells not binding an NS4B(214-222) dextramer, sorted from PBMCs, taken 45 days after the yellow fever booster vaccination. The cell subset or site label for this specimen denotes: NS4B epitope dextramer-negative CD8 T cells. This TCR derives from a man younger than 40 who received the YFV17D yellow fever vaccine. The chain uses TRBV6-2 or TRBV6-3 and TRBJ2-7; the D gene is perhaps TRBD2, on 7 matching bases. The nucleotides are TGTGCCAGCAGTGCCGCCTGGGGAGGGACAAAATACGAGCAGTACTTC. Its protein is CASSAAWGGTKYEQYF.